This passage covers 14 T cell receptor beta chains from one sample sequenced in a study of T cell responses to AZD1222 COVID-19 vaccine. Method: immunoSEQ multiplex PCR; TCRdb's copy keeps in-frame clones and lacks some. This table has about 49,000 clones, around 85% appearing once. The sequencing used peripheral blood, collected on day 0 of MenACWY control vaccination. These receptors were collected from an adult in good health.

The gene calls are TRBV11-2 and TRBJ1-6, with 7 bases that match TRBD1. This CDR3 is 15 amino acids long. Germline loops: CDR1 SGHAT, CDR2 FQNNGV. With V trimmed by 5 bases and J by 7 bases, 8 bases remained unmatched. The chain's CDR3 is CASSGAGRGNSPLHF. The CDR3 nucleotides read TGTGCCAGCAGCGGGGCGGGCAGGGGGAATTCACCCCTCCACTTT.

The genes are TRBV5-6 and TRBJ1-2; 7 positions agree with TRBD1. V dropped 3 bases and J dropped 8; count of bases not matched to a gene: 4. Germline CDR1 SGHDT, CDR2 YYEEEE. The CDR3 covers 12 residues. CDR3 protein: CASSYGDSGYTF. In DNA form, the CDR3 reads TGTGCCAGCAGCTACGGGGACAGCGGCTACACCTTC.

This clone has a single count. The CDR3, as DNA: TGTGCCTGGAGTGTAGGGTTTTTCAATGAGCAGTTCTTC. It translates to CAWSVGFFNEQFF. This chain uses TRBV30 with TRBJ2-1; D is unclear. Trimming stripped 0 bases from V and 6 bases from J, with 9 bases between. The CDR3 has 13 amino acids. The germline V gene has CDR1 GTSNPN and CDR2 SVGIG (reference sequence).

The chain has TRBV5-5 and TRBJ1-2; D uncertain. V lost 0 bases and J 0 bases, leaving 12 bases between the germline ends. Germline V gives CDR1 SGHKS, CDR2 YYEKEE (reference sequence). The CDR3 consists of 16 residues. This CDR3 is CASSLAWGTSNYGYTF. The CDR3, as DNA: TGTGCCAGCAGCTTGGCCTGGGGAACCTCTAACTATGGCTACACCTTC.

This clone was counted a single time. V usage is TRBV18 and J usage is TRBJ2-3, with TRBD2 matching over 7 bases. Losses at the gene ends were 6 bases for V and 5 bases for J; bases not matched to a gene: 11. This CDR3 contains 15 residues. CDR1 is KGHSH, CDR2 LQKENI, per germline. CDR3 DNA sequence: TGTGCCAGCTCCGTGTCAACGGGGGGTAAAGATACGCAGTATTTT. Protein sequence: CASSVSTGGKDTQYF.

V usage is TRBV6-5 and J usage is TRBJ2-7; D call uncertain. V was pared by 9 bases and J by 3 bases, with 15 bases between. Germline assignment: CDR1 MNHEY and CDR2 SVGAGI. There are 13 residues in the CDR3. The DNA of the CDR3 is TGTGCCAGTCGAGAGGCTAAGAGCTACGAGCAGTACGTC. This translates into CASREAKSYEQYV.

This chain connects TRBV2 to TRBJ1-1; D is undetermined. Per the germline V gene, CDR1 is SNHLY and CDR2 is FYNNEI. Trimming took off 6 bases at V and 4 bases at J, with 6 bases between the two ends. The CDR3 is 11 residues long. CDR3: CASRDFTEAFF. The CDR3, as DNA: TGTGCCAGCAGGGACTTCACTGAAGCTTTCTTT.

CDR3 region: CASSRPGYPEAFF. The CDR3 DNA reads as TGTGCCAGCAGTCGACCGGGGTACCCAGAAGCTTTCTTT. V and J are TRBV6-5 and TRBJ1-1; D unresolved. The CDR3 loop spans 13 amino acids. Germline V gene sequence: CDR1 MNHEY, CDR2 SVGAGI. The V and J ends lost 5 bases and 8 bases respectively, with 15 bases between them.

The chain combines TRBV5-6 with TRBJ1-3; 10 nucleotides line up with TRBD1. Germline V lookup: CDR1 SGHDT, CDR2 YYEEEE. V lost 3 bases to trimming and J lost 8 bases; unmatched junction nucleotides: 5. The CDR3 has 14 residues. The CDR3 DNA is TGTGCCAGCAGCTCGACAGGGGGCCTATACACCATATATTTT. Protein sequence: CASSSTGGLYTIYF.

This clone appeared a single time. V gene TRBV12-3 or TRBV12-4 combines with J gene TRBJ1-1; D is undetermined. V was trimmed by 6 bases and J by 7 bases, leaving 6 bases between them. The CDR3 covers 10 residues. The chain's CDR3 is CASRGIEAFF. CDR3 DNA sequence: TGTGCCAGCAGGGGAATTGAAGCTTTCTTT.

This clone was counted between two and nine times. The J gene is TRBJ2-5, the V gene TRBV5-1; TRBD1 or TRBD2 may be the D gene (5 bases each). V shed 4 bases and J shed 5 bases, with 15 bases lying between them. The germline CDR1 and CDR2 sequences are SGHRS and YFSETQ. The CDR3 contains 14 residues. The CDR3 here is CASSGGHLGETQYF. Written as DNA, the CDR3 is TGCGCCAGCAGCGGAGGACACCTCGGGGAGACCCAGTACTTC. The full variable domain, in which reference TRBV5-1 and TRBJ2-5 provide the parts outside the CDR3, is KAGVTQTPRYLIKTRGQQVTLSCSPISGHRSVSWYQQTPGQGLQFLFEYFSETQRNKGNFPGRFSGRQFSNSRSEMNVSTLELGDSALYLCASSGGHLGETQYFGPGTRLLVL.

CDR3 residues: CASGDIRFGANVLTF. CDR3 sequence (DNA): TGTGCCAGCGGGGACATTCGATTTGGGGCCAACGTCCTGACTTTC. J is TRBJ2-6 and V is TRBV6-5, with a tentative D call TRBD1 (6 bases). Germline CDR1 is MNHEY and CDR2 is SVGAGI. Trimming stripped 8 bases from V and 3 bases from J, with 14 bases between. This CDR3 has 15 amino acids.

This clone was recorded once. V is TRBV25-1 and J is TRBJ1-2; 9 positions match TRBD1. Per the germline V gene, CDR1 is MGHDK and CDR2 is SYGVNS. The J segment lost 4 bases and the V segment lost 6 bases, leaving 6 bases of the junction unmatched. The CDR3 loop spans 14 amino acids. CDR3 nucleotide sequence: TGTGCCAGCAGACCGACAGGGGGTTTCTATGGCTACACCTTC. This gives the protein CASRPTGGFYGYTF.

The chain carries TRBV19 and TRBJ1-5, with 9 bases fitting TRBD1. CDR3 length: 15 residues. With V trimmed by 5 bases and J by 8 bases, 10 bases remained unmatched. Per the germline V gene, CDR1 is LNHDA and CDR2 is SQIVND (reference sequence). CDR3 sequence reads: CASSLTGGFVEPQHF. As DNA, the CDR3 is TGTGCCAGTAGTCTGACAGGGGGGTTTGTAGAGCCCCAGCATTTT.